This T cell receptor (beta chain) was sequenced during a study of T cell repertoires in cytomegalovirus infection. Using its own MiXCR run on the reads, TCRdb lists one record per CDR3 protein. Of under 120,000 distinct CDR3 sequences detected, roughly 39% appear once; the ten largest clones hold just under 75%. Deletions cut 3 bases from V and 3 bases from J, with 6 bases between. This CDR3 has 13 residues. Germline V CDR1 and CDR2: LNHDA, SQIVND (reference sequence). Comment on this clonotype: The target antigen is unknown.

The clonotype comes from a human donor in good health (CMV status not recorded). Some clones in this sample may be carry-over from other donors' samples. The sequencing here drew on CD8+ T cells from cultured PBMCs, taken from culture after CMV antigen stimulation. V usage is TRBV19 and J usage is TRBJ2-1; D is ambiguous. CDR3 region: CASSMASYNEQFF. CDR3 coding DNA: TGTGCCAGTAGTATGGCCAGCTACAATGAGCAGTTCTTC.